The rows below give T cell receptor beta chains drawn from one sample of a study of blood T cell repertoires in COVID-19. Profiling relied on immunoSEQ multiplex PCR, and the TCRdb table lists in-frame clones only, not all of them. The sample yields 50,000 or so clones, almost 90% seen once. The sequenced sample was peripheral blood. These TCRs come from a man aged 60 to 69 with active COVID-19. The CDR3 runs from the conserved cysteine through the conserved F or W. Only part of the rows carry a size: once, few, many, or a class if the clone is expanded.

clone_size v_call cdr3_aa
medium-sized TRBV11-2 CASSFQGLDTEAFF
NA TRBV5-8 CASSRKDRSEQYF
NA TRBV18 CASSQRERDEQYF
NA TRBV11-3 CASSLHGQGYEQYF
NA TRBV2 CASSEGNPSGGRHEQYF
NA TRBV7-9 CASSLVRLAGGQETQYF
NA TRBV6-1 CASSERFSVSGVYGYTF
NA TRBV5-1 CASSLEGDNEQFF
once TRBV19 CASRPTGAGGELFF
few TRBV2 CASEVREDSPLHF
NA TRBV7-9 CASSPPNGRGNTEAFF
once TRBV28 CASRPGQPLNTEAFF
NA TRBV7-9 CASSFPASGVNEQFF
NA TRBV6-2/TRBV6-3 CASSYSRTVKNSPLHF
NA TRBV12-5 CASGLAAPRADTQYF
NA TRBV2 CASTLKAGGLYGYTF
NA TRBV7-9 CASSPRGTLGPYGYTF
few TRBV19 CASSIFAGHEQYF
NA TRBV14 CASSREMSVLNTEAFF
NA TRBV11-1 CAGSPGQGVGELFF
NA TRBV28 CASQDRGSPGNTIYF
NA TRBV28 CASRSGTQIDHTQYF
NA TRBV27 CASSYGYSEQFF
NA TRBV6-5 CASGTTGYNQPQHF
NA TRBV7-2 CASTSRGDHEQFF
NA TRBV3-1/TRBV3-2 CASAQGKTYGYTF
NA TRBV4-3 CASSSRTGDYEQYF
NA TRBV10-3 CAISGSGAKETQYF
NA TRBV28 CATSNRGGRGGNTIYF
NA TRBV4-1 CASSQVLRETQYF
NA TRBV7-2 CASSLARVGSGNTIYF
NA TRBV30 CAWSPPKSLNEQFF
few TRBV7-9 CASSFGGDQPQHF